The 30 T cell receptor beta chains below all came from one sample that was sequenced in a study of blood T cell repertoires in COVID-19 (dated by TCRdb to the early 2020s). The method behind the library was the immunoSEQ multiplex PCR assay. TCRdb retrieved this table from immuneACCESS and kept in-frame rearrangements only. Not all clones are present; in checked studies, unresolved V genes account for under half, and no reason is known for the remainder. This sample comprises about 80,000 clones, around four fifths of them detected only once. Of the sample, roughly 9% is held by the ten largest clones. Sequencing was carried out using peripheral blood. The receptors come from a human donor in a cohort sampled during active COVID-19.

J is TRBJ1-3 and V is TRBV7-8; possibly TRBD1 for D (6 bases). Germline-derived CDR1 and CDR2 are SGHVS and FQNEAQ. The V and J ends lost 5 bases and 6 bases respectively, with 8 bases between them. The CDR3 runs to 12 residues. The CDR3 sequence is CASSRGANTIYF. The CDR3 DNA reads as TGTGCCAGCAGCCGGGGGGCAAACACCATATATTTT.

The chain has TRBV11-2 and TRBJ2-7, with D possibly TRBD1 on 5 matching bases. The V and J ends lost 1 base and 3 bases respectively, with 7 bases between them. Germline loops: CDR1 SGHAT, CDR2 FQNNGV. The CDR3 sequence is 13 residues long. CDR3 DNA sequence: TGTGCCAGCAGCTTAGTACAGGTCTACGAGCAGTACTTC. Protein product: CASSLVQVYEQYF.

This clone was detected only a few times. The chain recombines TRBV11-3 with TRBJ1-3, with a weak D call TRBD1 (6 bases). The germline V gene has CDR1 SGHNT and CDR2 YENEEA. V lost 2 bases to trimming and J lost 4 bases, with 15 bases between them. The CDR3 runs 16 residues. The CDR3, as DNA: TGTGCCAGCAGCTTACTGGTTCAGGGGTTGGGAAACACCATATATTTT. Residues: CASSLLVQGLGNTIYF.

The chain uses TRBV5-1 and TRBJ2-7; 9 bases are a match to TRBD1. CDR3 length equals 14 residues. From germline, CDR1 is SGHRS and CDR2 YFSETQ. V shed 2 bases, J shed 6 bases, and the junction held 6 bases outside the gene matches. CDR3 coding DNA: TGCGCCAGCAGCTTTCTACAGGGGGCCGGCGAGCAGTACTTC. Encoded protein: CASSFLQGAGEQYF. Using reference TRBV5-1 and TRBJ2-7 for the parts outside the CDR3, the full variable domain is KAGVTQTPRYLIKTRGQQVTLSCSPISGHRSVSWYQQTPGQGLQFLFEYFSETQRNKGNFPGRFSGRQFSNSRSEMNVSTLELGDSALYLCASSFLQGAGEQYFGPGTRLTVT.

This clone appeared a few times. The chain has TRBV5-1 and TRBJ1-1, with 9 nucleotides matching TRBD1. CDR1 and CDR2 (germline): SGHRS, YFSETQ. V dropped 4 bases and J dropped 3; count of bases not matched to a gene: 4. CDR3 length: 14 residues. CDR3 sequence reads: CASSPGQGDTEAFF. CDR3 nucleotide sequence: TGCGCCAGCAGCCCGGGACAGGGTGACACTGAAGCTTTCTTT.

This rearrangement joins TRBV28 to TRBJ1-5, with 7 bases fitting TRBD1. CDR1 is MDHEN, CDR2 SYDVKM, per germline. V lost 6 bases to trimming and J lost 3 bases; unmatched junction nucleotides: 8. The CDR3 loop spans 15 amino acids. CDR3 amino acids: CASSLGQANNQPQHF. CDR3 coding DNA: TGTGCCAGCAGCCTAGGACAGGCAAACAATCAGCCCCAGCATTTT.

The chain is built from TRBV19 and TRBJ2-5; tentative D call: TRBD1 (6 bases). V lost 1 base, J lost 2 bases, and 11 bases lay in between. This CDR3 has 15 residues. Germline V lookup: CDR1 LNHDA, CDR2 SQIVND (reference sequence). CDR3 bases: TGTGCCAGTAGTATAGTCGGACAGCTACAAGAGACCCAGTACTTC. The encoded protein is CASSIVGQLQETQYF.

The genes are TRBV5-5 and TRBJ2-5, with a tentative D call TRBD1 (5 bases). The CDR3 consists of 15 residues. V was cut by 4 bases and J by 2 bases, with 15 bases left in between. CDR1 is SGHKS and CDR2 is YYEKEE in the germline V gene (reference sequence). The CDR3 loop reads CASSLSRRTQETQYF. The CDR3 DNA follows: TGTGCCAGCAGCCTGAGCCGACGGACACAAGAGACCCAGTACTTC.

The chain uses TRBV5-1 and TRBJ2-2; 11 nucleotides align to TRBD1. This CDR3 is 15 amino acids long. V was pared by 0 bases and J by 7 bases, with 2 bases of the junction left unmatched. Germline V lookup: CDR1 SGHRS, CDR2 YFSETQ. DNA of the CDR3: TGCGCCAGCAGCTTGGGGACAGGGGGCATCGGGGAGCTGTTTTTT. As protein: CASSLGTGGIGELFF.

This chain links TRBV6-5 with TRBJ1-6; D gene ambiguous. This CDR3 contains 16 residues. The V and J ends lost 0 bases and 9 bases respectively, with 15 bases between them. Germline V gene data show CDR1 as MNHEY and CDR2 as SVGAGI. The CDR3 sequence: CASSYSRAPESSPLHF. CDR3 sequence (DNA): TGTGCCAGCAGTTACTCGAGGGCCCCCGAGAGTTCACCCCTCCACTTT.

V usage is TRBV30 and J usage is TRBJ2-5, with D perhaps TRBD1 (6 bases). With 0 bases removed from V and 5 bases from J, the gap between germline ends came to 16 bases. The germline V gene has CDR1 GTSNPN and CDR2 SVGIG (reference sequence). This CDR3 comprises 15 residues. CDR3 nucleotides: TGTGCCTGGAGTGTACGAACAGGGATAATGGAGACCCAGTACTTC. This gives the protein CAWSVRTGIMETQYF. The full variable domain, its missing parts supplied by reference TRBV30 and TRBJ2-5, is SQTIHQWPATLVQPVGSPLSLECTVEGTSNPNLYWYRQAAGRGLQLLFYSVGIGQISSEVPQNLSASRPQDRQFILSSKKLLLSDSGFYLCAWSVRTGIMETQYFGPGTRLLVL.

V is TRBV27 and J is TRBJ2-5, with TRBD2 identical over 8 bases. Unmatched junction bases numbered 12, after V lost 3 bases and J lost 3 bases. The CDR3 extends over 17 amino acids. CDR1 and CDR2 (germline): MNHEY, SMNVEV (reference sequence). In nucleotides, the CDR3 is TGTGCCAGCAGTTTTACTAGCGGTAAAAGGTGGGAAGAGACCCAGTACTTC. It is translated as CASSFTSGKRWEETQYF.

V and J are TRBV5-4 and TRBJ1-4; 8 positions agree with TRBD1. V lost 4 bases, J lost 8 bases, and 10 bases stayed unmatched. This CDR3 comprises 15 residues. Germline values: CDR1 SGHNT, CDR2 YYREEE (reference sequence). The CDR3 coding sequence is TGTGCCAGCAGCCGCCACGGGACAGGCAGCGAAAAACTGTTTTTT. Its protein product is CASSRHGTGSEKLFF. Supplemented by reference TRBV5-4 and TRBJ1-4, the full variable domain reads ETGVTQSPTHLIKTRGQQVTLRCSSQSGHNTVSWYQQALGQGPQFIFQYYREEENGRGNFPPRFSGLQFPNYSSELNVNALELDDSALYLCASSRHGTGSEKLFFGSGTQLSVL.

This chain uses TRBV6-1 with TRBJ1-2, with a tentative D call TRBD1 (5 bases). Trimming removed 3 bases from V and 3 bases from J, with 14 bases in between. From germline, CDR1 is MNHNS and CDR2 SASEGT. The CDR3 sequence is 15 residues long. The CDR3 region is CASSDRVQGYYGYTF. CDR3 DNA: TGTGCCAGCAGTGATCGAGTCCAGGGTTACTATGGCTACACCTTC.

J is TRBJ2-5 and V is TRBV9; 9 bases line up with TRBD2. CDR1 is SGDLS and CDR2 is YYNGEE in the germline V gene. V dropped 0 bases and J dropped 5; count of bases not matched to a gene: 11. This CDR3 is built from 17 residues. CDR3 loop: CASSVGAGGFPMETQYF. CDR3 coding DNA: TGTGCCAGCAGCGTAGGAGCGGGAGGTTTCCCCATGGAGACCCAGTACTTC.

The rearrangement links TRBV5-4 to TRBJ2-3; TRBD2 agrees at 11 bases. The CDR3 is made up of 15 amino acids. Looked up from germline, CDR1 is SGHNT and CDR2 is YYREEE (reference sequence). Losses at the gene ends were 5 bases for V and 5 bases for J; bases not matched to a gene: 7. The CDR3 is CASSTSGGGVDTQYF. DNA for the CDR3: TGTGCCAGCAGTACTAGCGGGGGAGGGGTAGATACGCAGTATTTT.

This chain uses TRBV15 with TRBJ2-1, with D perhaps matching TRBD2 (6 bases). Germline V CDR1 and CDR2: LNHNV, YYDKDF (reference sequence). V lost 1 base and J lost 5, with 15 bases in between. The CDR3 runs to 16 residues. For the CDR3, the DNA is TGTGCCACCAGCAGAGCAGGCGGGGTAGCCGACAATGAGCAGTTCTTC. It is translated as CATSRAGGVADNEQFF.

This clone was detected once. This chain joins TRBV14 and TRBJ1-1; possibly TRBD1 for D (6 bases). The CDR3 has 17 residues. Germline V CDR1 and CDR2: SGHDN, FVKESK. Trimming took 4 bases from V and 0 from J, leaving 18 bases between them. CDR3 protein: CASSRTDSGIMNTEAFF. The CDR3 coding sequence is TGTGCCAGCAGCCGAACGGACAGTGGGATCATGAACACTGAAGCTTTCTTT. Based on the CDR3 plus reference TRBV14 and TRBJ1-1, the full variable domain is EAGVTQFPSHSVIEKGQTVTLRCDPISGHDNLYWYRRVMGKEIKFLLHFVKESKQDESGMPNNRFLAERTGGTYSTLKVQPAELEDSGVYFCASSRTDSGIMNTEAFFGQGTRLTVV.

The chain employs TRBV28 and TRBJ2-5, with a weak D call TRBD1 (6 bases). Germline V gene lookup returns CDR1 MDHEN and CDR2 SYDVKM. V shed 6 bases and J shed 3 bases, with 11 bases lying between them. The CDR3 has 13 residues. The CDR3 sequence is CASRLQGKETQYF. DNA of the CDR3: TGTGCCAGCAGGCTGCAGGGGAAAGAGACCCAGTACTTC.

CDR3 in amino acids: CASSPGWQGHEQYF. CDR3 sequence (DNA): TGTGCCAGCAGCCCCGGGTGGCAGGGCCACGAGCAGTACTTC. The chain recombines TRBV5-5 with TRBJ2-7; D might be TRBD1 (5 bases). There are 14 residues in the CDR3. Per the germline V gene, CDR1 is SGHKS and CDR2 is YYEKEE (reference sequence). Trimming stripped 4 bases from V and 5 bases from J, with 16 bases between.

The chain is built from TRBV19 and TRBJ1-5, with 10 bases identical to TRBD1. Germline lookup yields CDR1 LNHDA and CDR2 SQIVND (reference sequence). V lost 6 bases and J lost 5; bases outside the gene matches: 7. The CDR3 runs to 15 residues. The CDR3: CASRPGQGFYQPQHF. In DNA, the CDR3 is TGTGCCAGTAGACCGGGACAGGGGTTTTATCAGCCCCAGCATTTT.

The CDR3 DNA is TGTGCCAGTAGCCCCCCGGGGGGGCTTGGGAGAACCGGGGAGCTGTTTTTT. This translates into CASSPPGGLGRTGELFF. The rearrangement links TRBV19 to TRBJ2-2; 8 positions agree with TRBD2. Trimming at V came to 6 bases and at J to 5 bases, leaving 14 bases not matched to a gene. This CDR3 region has 17 residues. The germline gives CDR1 LNHDA, CDR2 SQIVND (reference sequence).

This clone has more than one count but fewer than ten. The rearrangement uses TRBV19 and TRBJ2-1; the match to TRBD2 covers 8 bases. Trimming cost V 7 bases and J 3 bases; bases outside gene matches: 5. This CDR3 has 14 amino acids. Germline V lookup: CDR1 LNHDA, CDR2 SQIVND (reference sequence). CDR3 nucleotides: TGTGCCAGTAAGAGTAGCGGGAACTACAATGAGCAGTTCTTC. It specifies CASKSSGNYNEQFF. Variable domain in full (rest from reference TRBV19 and TRBJ2-1): DGGITQSPKYLFRKEGQNVTLSCEQNLNHDAMYWYRQDPGQGLRLIYYSQIVNDFQKGDIAEGYSVSREKKESFPLTVTSAQKNPTAFYLCASKSSGNYNEQFFGPGTRLTVL.

This chain connects TRBV19 to TRBJ1-1; a possible D gene is TRBD1 (6 bases). V lost 0 bases and J 1 base, leaving 9 bases between the germline ends. CDR3 length: 15 amino acids. CDR1 is LNHDA and CDR2 is SQIVND in the germline V gene (reference sequence). CDR3 loop: CASSIDGGANTEAFF. The CDR3 DNA reads TGTGCCAGTAGTATAGATGGGGGCGCGAACACTGAAGCTTTCTTT.

The CDR3 protein is CASSRYSGSADTQYF. In DNA form, the CDR3 reads TGTGCCAGCAGCCGGTACTCCGGGAGTGCAGATACGCAGTATTTT. This chain links TRBV3-1 (or the pseudogene TRBV3-2) with TRBJ2-3; possibly TRBD2 for D (6 bases). Looked up from germline, CDR1 is LGHDT and CDR2 is YNNKEL (reference sequence). CDR3 length: 15 amino acids. The germline V and J ends were trimmed by 4 bases and 4 bases, with 15 bases remaining between them.

The gene calls are TRBV9 and TRBJ1-1; D might be TRBD1 (5 bases). The CDR3 extends over 13 amino acids. Trimming cost V 2 bases and J 8 bases, with 13 bases left between them. In germline, CDR1 is SGDLS, CDR2 YYNGEE. CDR3: CASSVGGATEAFF. CDR3 DNA: TGTGCCAGCAGCGTCGGCGGGGCAACCGAAGCTTTCTTT.

This rearrangement joins TRBV6-2 or TRBV6-3 to TRBJ2-2; 15 bases map to TRBD2. The V and J ends lost 4 bases and 1 base, in that order; junction bases with no gene match: 7. The CDR3 runs 19 residues. Per germline, CDR1 MNHEY and CDR2 SVGEGT. CDR3 DNA: TGTGCCAGCAGTTGGGCCGGGACTAGCGGGGGGTTGAACACCGGGGAGCTGTTTTTT. Translating gives CASSWAGTSGGLNTGELFF.

J is TRBJ2-1 and V is TRBV25-1, with TRBD2 matching over 7 bases. V trimming: 4 bases; J trimming: 0 bases; junction bases outside the gene matches: 3. In germline, CDR1 is MGHDK, CDR2 SYGVNS. The CDR3 totals 15 residues. CDR3 nucleotides: TGTGCCAGCAGTGCCGCGGGAGTCTCCTACAATGAGCAGTTCTTC. Translated: CASSAAGVSYNEQFF.

The rearrangement joins TRBV5-1 to TRBJ1-4; weak D call: TRBD1 (6 bases). Between the trimmed V and J ends, which lost 4 bases and 8 bases, there was a span of 12 bases. The CDR3 loop spans 13 amino acids. Germline V CDR1 and CDR2: SGHRS, YFSETQ. The CDR3 region has the DNA TGCGCCAGCAGCCCGGGGACACCCGAAAAACTGTTTTTT. It codes for CASSPGTPEKLFF.

J is TRBJ2-1 and V is TRBV24-1; 7 bases align to TRBD1. Germline trimming cut 4 bases from V and 0 bases from J; bases unmatched to any gene: 11. The CDR3 covers 18 residues. Germline V gene data show CDR1 as KGHDR and CDR2 as SFDVKD. The CDR3 coding sequence is TGTGCCACCAGTGACCCGGGACAGCCCCTAAGCTCCTACAATGAGCAGTTCTTC. Translated, it gives CATSDPGQPLSSYNEQFF.